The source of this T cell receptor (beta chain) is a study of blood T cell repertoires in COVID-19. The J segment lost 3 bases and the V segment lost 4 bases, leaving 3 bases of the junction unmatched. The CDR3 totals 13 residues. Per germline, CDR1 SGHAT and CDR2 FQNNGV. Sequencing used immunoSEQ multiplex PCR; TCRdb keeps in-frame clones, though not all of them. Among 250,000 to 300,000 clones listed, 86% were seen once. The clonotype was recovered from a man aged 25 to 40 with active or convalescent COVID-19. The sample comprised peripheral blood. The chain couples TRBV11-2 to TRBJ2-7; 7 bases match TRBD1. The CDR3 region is CASSSGQHYEQYF. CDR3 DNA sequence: TGTGCCAGCAGCTCGGGACAGCACTACGAGCAGTACTTC.